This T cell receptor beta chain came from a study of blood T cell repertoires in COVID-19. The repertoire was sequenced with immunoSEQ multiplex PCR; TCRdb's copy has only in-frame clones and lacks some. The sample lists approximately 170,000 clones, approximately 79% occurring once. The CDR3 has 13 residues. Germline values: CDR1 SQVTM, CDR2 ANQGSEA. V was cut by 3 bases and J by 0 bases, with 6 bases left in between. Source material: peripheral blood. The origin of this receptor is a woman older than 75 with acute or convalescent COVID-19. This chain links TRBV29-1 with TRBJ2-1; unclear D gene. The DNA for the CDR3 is TGCAGCGTTGACAAGAGCTCCTACAATGAGCAGTTCTTC. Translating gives CSVDKSSYNEQFF.